The present entry profiles one TCR beta chain with its context. Clinical history as reported by participants underpinned cohort assignment. The germline V gene has CDR1 LGHDT and CDR2 YNNKEL (reference sequence). This CDR3 is built from 13 residues. Trimming removed 2 bases at V and 2 bases at J, with 7 bases between. Clones were sequenced by immunoSEQ multiplex PCR, and TCRdb holds only the in-frame ones, with some missing. The sample comprises approximately 170,000 clones, around 80% of which are singletons, and roughly 8% rests with the top ten. This record belongs to a study of blood T cell repertoires in COVID-19.

The sequence was obtained from a woman aged 45-59 years who had recovered from COVID-19. The chain links TRBV3-1 (or the pseudogene TRBV3-2) to TRBJ2-7; D uncertain. The sequenced sample consisted of PBMCs or T cells enriched from blood (not recorded which). CDR3 sequence reads: CASSQLATYEQYF. The DNA for the CDR3 is TGTGCCAGCAGCCAATTAGCAACCTACGAGCAGTACTTC.